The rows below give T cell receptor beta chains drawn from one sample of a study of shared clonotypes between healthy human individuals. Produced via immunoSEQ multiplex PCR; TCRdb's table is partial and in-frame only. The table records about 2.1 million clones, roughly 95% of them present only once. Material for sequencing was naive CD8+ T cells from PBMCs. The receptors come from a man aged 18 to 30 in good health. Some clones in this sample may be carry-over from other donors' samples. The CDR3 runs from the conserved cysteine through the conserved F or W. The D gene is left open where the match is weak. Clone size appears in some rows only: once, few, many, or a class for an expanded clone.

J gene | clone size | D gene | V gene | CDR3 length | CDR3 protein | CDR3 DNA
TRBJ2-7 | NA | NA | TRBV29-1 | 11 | CSVVSGYEQYF | TGCAGCGTTGTATCGGGATACGAGCAGTACTTC
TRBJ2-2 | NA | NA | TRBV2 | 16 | CASSRRTSSVTGELFF | TGTGCCAGCAGCCGTCGGACATCGTCGGTCACCGGGGAGCTGTTTTTT
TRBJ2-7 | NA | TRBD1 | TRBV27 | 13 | CASRETGLTEQYF | TGTGCCAGCAGGGAGACAGGGCTTACCGAGCAGTACTTC
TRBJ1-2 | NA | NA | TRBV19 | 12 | CASRLGNYGYTF | TGTGCCAGTAGGCTCGGTAACTATGGCTACACCTTC
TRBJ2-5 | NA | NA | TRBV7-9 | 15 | CASSPRRLTQETQYF | TGTGCCAGCAGCCCGCGGAGGCTGACTCAAGAGACCCAGTACTTC
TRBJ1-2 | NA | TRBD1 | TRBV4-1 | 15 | CASSQEATDRGGYTF | TGCGCCAGCAGCCAAGAAGCTACGGACAGGGGGGGTTACACCTTC
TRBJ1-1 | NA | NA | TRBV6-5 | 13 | CASSGGGQAEAFF | TGTGCCAGCAGTGGTGGCGGGCAGGCTGAAGCTTTCTTT
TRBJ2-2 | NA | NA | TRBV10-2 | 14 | CASLDRRNTGELFF | TGCGCCAGCCTTGACAGGAGAAACACCGGGGAGCTGTTTTTT
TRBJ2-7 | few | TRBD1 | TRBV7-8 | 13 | CASSSRGLYEQYF | TGTGCCAGCAGTTCCAGGGGGCTCTACGAGCAGTACTTC
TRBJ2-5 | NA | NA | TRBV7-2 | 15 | CASSSPRGGGETQYF | TGTGCCAGCAGCTCCCCTCGTGGAGGAGGGGAGACCCAGTACTTC
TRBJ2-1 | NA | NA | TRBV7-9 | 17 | CASSLDPGRGWNNEQFF | TGTGCCAGCAGCTTAGATCCAGGGCGGGGCTGGAACAATGAGCAGTTCTTC
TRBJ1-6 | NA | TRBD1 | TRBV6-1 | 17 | CASSARDRRAYNSPLHF | TGTGCCAGCAGTGCCCGGGACAGGAGGGCCTATAATTCACCCCTCCACTTT
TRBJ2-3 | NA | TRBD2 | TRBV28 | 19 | CASSLKVSAGGGLTDTQYF | TGTGCCAGCAGTTTAAAAGTATCGGCGGGAGGTGGTTTAACAGATACGCAGTATTTT
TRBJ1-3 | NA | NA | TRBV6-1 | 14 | CASSERRAGNTIYF | TGTGCCAGCAGTGAACGCAGGGCAGGAAACACCATATATTTT
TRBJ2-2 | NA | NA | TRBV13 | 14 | CASRSFQGGSELFF | TGTGCCAGCAGATCTTTCCAGGGGGGCTCAGAGCTGTTTTTT
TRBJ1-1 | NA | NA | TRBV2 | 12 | CASSERGQEAFF | TGTGCCAGCAGTGAAAGGGGTCAGGAAGCTTTCTTT
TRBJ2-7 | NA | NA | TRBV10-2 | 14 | CASSEQQGSYEQYF | TGCGCCAGCAGTGAACAGCAGGGGAGCTACGAGCAGTACTTC
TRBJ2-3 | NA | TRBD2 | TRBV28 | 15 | CASSLFGLAPDTQYF | TGTGCCAGCAGTTTATTTGGACTAGCGCCCGATACGCAGTATTTT
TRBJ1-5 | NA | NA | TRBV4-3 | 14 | CASSQDRSNQPQHF | TGCGCCAGCAGCCAAGACAGAAGCAATCAGCCCCAGCATTTT
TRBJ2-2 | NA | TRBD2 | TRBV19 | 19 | CASSITRLAGGPGTGELFF | TGTGCCAGTAGTATAACTAGACTAGCGGGAGGGCCAGGCACCGGGGAGCTGTTTTTT
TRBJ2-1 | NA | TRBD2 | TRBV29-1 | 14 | CTIGGRGPYNEQFF | TGCACGATTGGGGGGAGGGGCCCCTACAATGAGCAGTTCTTC